One TCR beta chain is described in this entry. The CDR3 loop spans 13 amino acids. Trimming cost V 6 bases and J 5 bases; bases outside gene matches: 3. CDR1 SNHLY and CDR2 FYNNEI come from the germline V gene. This sample was included in a study of shared clonotypes between healthy human individuals. Clones were read by immunoSEQ multiplex PCR, and TCRdb kept only the in-frame ones, dropping some. The repertoire holds 2 million to 2.5 million clones, 85% to 95% seen once, with 0.13% in the top ten. Specimen: naive CD4+ T cells sorted from blood. The subset: CD45RA+ positively selected. The TCR sequence derives from a man between 18 and 35 years old in good health. The chain links TRBV2 to TRBJ2-2; 7 bases are a match to TRBD1. Written as DNA, the CDR3 is TGTGCCAGCAGACCGACAGGGACCGGGGAGCTGTTTTTT. The encoded protein is CASRPTGTGELFF.